This is a list of T cell receptor beta chains from one sample in a study of Ad26.COV2.S vaccination and SARS-CoV-2 variants. Clones were sequenced by immunoSEQ multiplex PCR, and TCRdb holds only the in-frame ones, with some missing. The sample contains 200,000 to 250,000 clones, around nine tenths of which appear only once. This specimen consisted of peripheral blood, obtained in a trial of Ad26.COV2.S vaccine versus placebo. The receptors originated from a person aged 18-60 years who received the Ad26.COV2.S COVID-19 vaccine or a placebo. The CDR3 runs from the conserved cysteine through the conserved F or W. D genes are given only for firm matches. Clone sizes are given selectively: once, few, many, or a class where the clone is expanded.

J | D | size | V | DNA | CDR3
TRBJ2-7 | . | once | TRBV29-1 | TGCAGCGTTCAGGGGGGACCCTCCTACGAGCAGTACTTC | CSVQGGPSYEQYF
TRBJ1-5 | . | . | TRBV27 | TGTGCCAGCAGCTCCCGCCCCAATCAGCCCCAGCATTTT | CASSSRPNQPQHF
TRBJ1-1 | . | . | TRBV15 | TGTGCCACCAGCAGTGGGGAGACAGAGGCCTATACCACTGAAGCTTTCTTT | CATSSGETEAYTTEAFF
TRBJ1-6 | . | . | TRBV11-2 | TGTGCCAGCACCGTAGGATCTTTCCCGACTTCACCCCTCCACTTT | CASTVGSFPTSPLHF
TRBJ2-4 | TRBD2 | once | TRBV9 | TGTGCCAGCAGCGTAGCTACTAGCGGGGGCAGTAGCATTCAGTACTTC | CASSVATSGGSSIQYF
TRBJ1-2 | . | once | TRBV9 | TGTGCCAGCAGCCCCCGGGGTACTATGGGTTATGGCTACACCTTC | CASSPRGTMGYGYTF
TRBJ1-2 | . | . | TRBV24-1 | TGTGCCACCAGTGATTCCGACCTGCGCGCGGGGCGATATGGCTACACCTTC | CATSDSDLRAGRYGYTF
TRBJ2-1 | TRBD2 | . | TRBV5-1 | TGCGCCAGCAGCTTCGCTAGCGGGGCGAATGAGCAGTTCTTC | CASSFASGANEQFF
TRBJ2-7 | . | . | TRBV12-5 | TGTGCTAGTGGTTTGGTACAAGGGTCCTCTTCCTACGAGCAGTACTTC | CASGLVQGSSSYEQYF
TRBJ1-1 | . | . | TRBV7-6 | TGTGCCAGCAGCTTAGGGCCGGAGATGAACACTGAAGCTTTCTTT | CASSLGPEMNTEAFF
TRBJ2-5 | . | . | TRBV29-1 | TGCAGCGTGAGCCCCTCGGGGCAAGAGACCCAGTACTTC | CSVSPSGQETQYF
TRBJ2-7 | TRBD1 | once | TRBV27 | TGTGCCAGCAGTCCGACGACAGGGGGCTCTAACGAGCAGTACTTC | CASSPTTGGSNEQYF
TRBJ2-3 | . | . | TRBV4-2 | TGTGCCAGCAGCCTCGGGGACGGCACAGATACGCAGTATTTT | CASSLGDGTDTQYF
TRBJ1-2 | TRBD1 | . | TRBV6-5 | TGTGCCAGCAGTAGGGACAGGAGATATGGCTACACCTTC | CASSRDRRYGYTF
TRBJ2-1 | TRBD2 | . | TRBV5-1 | TGCGCCAGCAGCTTGGTCGGGAGCGGGAGGGCCGCCTACAATGAGCAGTTCTTC | CASSLVGSGRAAYNEQFF
TRBJ2-1 | . | . | TRBV3-1/TRBV3-2 | TGTGCCAGCAGCCAACACGGGGGAAGCACCTACAATGAGCAGTTCTTC | CASSQHGGSTYNEQFF
TRBJ2-7 | TRBD2 | . | TRBV7-2 | TGTGCCAGCAGCTTAAGGCCTAGCGGGCCCTACGAGCAGTACTTC | CASSLRPSGPYEQYF
TRBJ2-7 | TRBD1 | . | TRBV5-6 | TGTGCCAGCAGCGACGCGACAGGGGTGGGCGACGAGCAGTACTTC | CASSDATGVGDEQYF
TRBJ2-7 | TRBD2 | . | TRBV7-9 | TGTGCCAGCAGCTCCCAAGCGGGAGGCACGTCCTACGAGCAGTACTTC | CASSSQAGGTSYEQYF
TRBJ1-4 | . | . | TRBV28 | TGTGCCAGCAGTCTAGACAGAAATGAAAAACTGTTTTTT | CASSLDRNEKLFF
TRBJ2-7 | . | . | TRBV5-4 | TGTGCCAGCAGCTTGTGGCAGGGCCCATACGAGCAGTACTTC | CASSLWQGPYEQYF
TRBJ2-1 | . | . | TRBV9 | TGTGCCAGCAGCGTAGGTAGGGGGGCACACAATGAGCAGTTCTTC | CASSVGRGAHNEQFF
TRBJ1-1 | TRBD1 | . | TRBV28 | TGTGCCAGCAGTGGAAGAGCCAGGGACAGGGTAACCACTGAAGCTTTCTTT | CASSGRARDRVTTEAFF
TRBJ2-7 | TRBD2 | . | TRBV6-5 | TGTGCCAGCAGTTACTCAAAACGGGAGGGCCTATACGAGCAGTACTTC | CASSYSKREGLYEQYF
TRBJ2-2 | TRBD1 | . | TRBV19 | TGTGCCAGTAGTTGGCAACGATACTGGGACAGGGGGAGCACCGGGGAGCTGTTTTTT | CASSWQRYWDRGSTGELFF